This entry describes one T cell receptor beta chain. Its antigen is unidentified. Germline trimming cut 4 bases from V and 14 bases from J; bases unmatched to any gene: 12. This CDR3 contains 15 residues. Germline CDR1 is SEHNR and CDR2 is FQNEAQ (reference sequence). These data originate in a study of identical twins. General study points: Invariant populations such as MAIT and iNKT cells could partly muddle zero-insertion analyses. Conclusions were drawn cross-sectionally by statistical analysis, without following the same donors.

TCRdb itself ran the 5' RACE reads through MiXCR, one entry per CDR3 protein. The table shows about 240,000 distinct CDR3 sequences, with approximately 7.3% occurring only once. Everyone who donated was a healthy Caucasian. Separately, the same data were catalogued under a study of yellow fever vaccine responses in identical twins. As reported in that work: Twins' vaccine T cell response reportedly gave the appearance of partial convergence and partial personalization.

What was sequenced was CD8+ T cells sorted from blood. The chain carries TRBV7-9 and TRBJ1-6, with 9 bases aligning to TRBD1. The sequence derives from a woman between 18 and 29 years old in good health. The CDR3 loop is CASSSGQGPKGSLHF. The CDR3 nucleotides read TGTGCCAGCAGCTCGGGACAGGGCCCCAAGGGGTCCCTCCACTTT.